This paragraph reports one TCR beta chain. Templates that were synthetic TCR analogs were spiked into each PCR. TCRdb keeps only in-frame clones here, not all; method: immunoSEQ multiplex PCR. The repertoire holds 35,000 to 55,000 clones, with around four fifths as singletons. This entry belongs to a study of PD-L1 blockade in urothelial cancer. For the study at large: Investigators checked blood 3 weeks (second dose) and 6 weeks after treatment start.

The CDR3 spans 15 residues. CDR1 and CDR2 (germline): SEHNR, FQNEAQ (reference sequence). V shed 6 bases and J shed 1 base, with 15 bases lying between them. Time point noted: peripheral blood 6 weeks after treatment start. The source is a man in his sixties with urothelial cancer. The V and J genes are TRBV7-9 and TRBJ1-1; TRBD1 might be the D (6 bases). This specimen was PBMCs, taken around atezolizumab (anti-PD-L1) treatment. The CDR3 nucleotides are TGTGCCAGCAGGCCAACCGGGACACAGAACACTGAAGCTTTCTTT. Residues: CASRPTGTQNTEAFF.